The clone carrying this T cell receptor beta chain rates as medium-sized. Its specificity is unknown. The CDR3 is made up of 13 amino acids. The germline V gene encodes CDR1 SGHTA and CDR2 FQGNSA. The junction had 3 bases not matched to a gene; V was cut back by 4 bases and J by 6 bases. This entry is derived from a study of T cells in Graves' hyperthyroidism and ophthalmopathy. Overall study context: Peripheral blood was secured at the point of initial diagnosis, before any treatment. General study results and limits: Blood held most thyroid clonotypes expanded above 0.001 frequency. Ophthalmopathy, which appeared later, was predicted by the model a median about 6 months before onset.

Template material for amplifying TCR beta CDR3 regions consisted of RNA transcripts. The primer set for the first-round RT-PCR of the TCR CDR3 was HTBI. TCRdb ran MiXCR on the multiplex PCR reads and lists one entry per CDR3 protein. The sample yields about 520,000 distinct CDR3 sequences, approximately 25% seen once. Sequenced sample: blood. The chain couples TRBV7-2 to TRBJ1-2, with 9 bases fitting TRBD1. The TCR sequence derives from a woman between 25 and 40 years old with Graves' ophthalmopathy. CDR3 amino acids: CASSSNRGHGYTF. Here the CDR3 DNA reads TGTGCCAGCAGCTCCAACAGGGGGCATGGCTACACCTTC.